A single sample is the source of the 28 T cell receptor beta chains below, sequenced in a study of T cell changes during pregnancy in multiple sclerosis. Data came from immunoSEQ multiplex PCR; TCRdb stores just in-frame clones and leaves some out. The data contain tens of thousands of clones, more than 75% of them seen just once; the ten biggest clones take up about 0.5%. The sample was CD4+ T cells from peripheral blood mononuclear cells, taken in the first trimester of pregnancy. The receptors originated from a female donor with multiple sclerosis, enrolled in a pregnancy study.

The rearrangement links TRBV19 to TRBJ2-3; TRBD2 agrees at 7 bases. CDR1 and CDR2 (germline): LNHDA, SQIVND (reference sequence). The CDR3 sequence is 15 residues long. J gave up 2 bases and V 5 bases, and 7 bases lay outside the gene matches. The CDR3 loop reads CASSPSGVNTDTQYF. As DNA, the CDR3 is TGTGCCAGTAGTCCAAGCGGGGTGAACACAGATACGCAGTATTTT.

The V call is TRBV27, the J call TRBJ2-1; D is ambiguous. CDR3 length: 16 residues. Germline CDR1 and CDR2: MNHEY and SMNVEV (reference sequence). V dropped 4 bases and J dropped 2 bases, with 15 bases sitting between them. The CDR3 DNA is TGTGCCAGCAGTTCTCCGCGTGGTGGTGCCTACAATGAGCAGTTCTTC. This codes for CASSSPRGGAYNEQFF.

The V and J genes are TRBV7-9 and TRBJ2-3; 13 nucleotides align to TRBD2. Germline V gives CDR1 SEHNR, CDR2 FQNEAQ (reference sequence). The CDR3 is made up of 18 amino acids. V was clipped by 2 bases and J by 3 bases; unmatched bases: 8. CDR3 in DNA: TGTGCCAGCAGCTTAATCGTAACTAGCGGGAGGGGAACAGATACGCAGTATTTT. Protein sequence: CASSLIVTSGRGTDTQYF.

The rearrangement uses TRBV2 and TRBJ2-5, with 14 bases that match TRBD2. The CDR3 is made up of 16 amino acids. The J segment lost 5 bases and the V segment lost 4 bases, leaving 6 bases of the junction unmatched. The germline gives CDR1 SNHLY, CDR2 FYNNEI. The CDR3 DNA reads TGTGCCAGCAGTGGACGGACTAGCGGGAGGCGGGAGACCCAGTACTTC. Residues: CASSGRTSGRRETQYF.

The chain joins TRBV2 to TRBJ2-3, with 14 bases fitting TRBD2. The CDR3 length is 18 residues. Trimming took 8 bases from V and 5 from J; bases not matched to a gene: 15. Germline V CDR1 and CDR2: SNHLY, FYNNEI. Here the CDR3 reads CASGTSGRWEAVRDTQYF. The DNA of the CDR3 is TGTGCCAGCGGGACTAGCGGGAGATGGGAGGCGGTAAGAGATACGCAGTATTTT.

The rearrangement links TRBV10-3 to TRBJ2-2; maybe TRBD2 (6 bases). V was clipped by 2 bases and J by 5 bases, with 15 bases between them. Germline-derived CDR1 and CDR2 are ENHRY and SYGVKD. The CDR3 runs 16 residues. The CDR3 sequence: CAISERDGSGTGELFF. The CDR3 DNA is TGTGCCATCAGTGAGAGGGACGGGAGCGGAACCGGGGAGCTGTTTTTT.

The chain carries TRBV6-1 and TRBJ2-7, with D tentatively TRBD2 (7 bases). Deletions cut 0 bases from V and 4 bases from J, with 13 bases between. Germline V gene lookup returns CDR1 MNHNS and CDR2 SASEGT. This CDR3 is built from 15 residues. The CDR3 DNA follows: TGTGCCAGCAGTGAAGCCGCGGGGGCCCTATACGAGCAGTACTTC. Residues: CASSEAAGALYEQYF.

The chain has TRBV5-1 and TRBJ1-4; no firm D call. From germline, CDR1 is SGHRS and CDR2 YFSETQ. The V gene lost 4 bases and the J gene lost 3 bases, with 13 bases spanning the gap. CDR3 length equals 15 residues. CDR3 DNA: TGCGCCAGCAGCCAACCGGGAAGAGCTAATGAAAAACTGTTTTTT. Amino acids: CASSQPGRANEKLFF. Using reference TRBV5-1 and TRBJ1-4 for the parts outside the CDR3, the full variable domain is KAGVTQTPRYLIKTRGQQVTLSCSPISGHRSVSWYQQTPGQGLQFLFEYFSETQRNKGNFPGRFSGRQFSNSRSEMNVSTLELGDSALYLCASSQPGRANEKLFFGSGTQLSVL.

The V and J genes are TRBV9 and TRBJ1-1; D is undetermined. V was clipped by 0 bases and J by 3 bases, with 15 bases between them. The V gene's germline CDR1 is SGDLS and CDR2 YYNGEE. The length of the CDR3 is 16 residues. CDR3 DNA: TGTGCCAGCAGCGTAGGCCCGCTTTCGAGGGACACTGAAGCTTTCTTT. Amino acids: CASSVGPLSRDTEAFF.

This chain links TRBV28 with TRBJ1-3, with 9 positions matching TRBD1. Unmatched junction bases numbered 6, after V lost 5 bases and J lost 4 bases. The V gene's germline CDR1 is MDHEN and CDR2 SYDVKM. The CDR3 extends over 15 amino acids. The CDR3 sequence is CASSPPGTGGNTIYF. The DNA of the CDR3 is TGTGCCAGCAGTCCCCCCGGGACAGGGGGAAACACCATATATTTT.

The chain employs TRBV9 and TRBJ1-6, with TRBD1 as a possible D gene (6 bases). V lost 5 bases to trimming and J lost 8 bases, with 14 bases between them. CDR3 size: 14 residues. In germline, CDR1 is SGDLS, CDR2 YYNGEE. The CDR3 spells CASSAEGQDSPLHF. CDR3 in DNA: TGTGCCAGCAGTGCTGAGGGACAAGATTCACCCCTCCACTTT.

This chain's CDR3 is CASSPGLETGELFF. CDR3 DNA sequence: TGTGCCAGCAGCCCGGGACTAGAAACCGGGGAGCTGTTTTTT. The chain employs TRBV9 and TRBJ2-2; 8 nucleotides match TRBD2. CDR3 length: 14 amino acids. The V gene end was trimmed by 4 bases and the J gene end by 5 bases; junction bases not matched to a gene: 4. Germline CDR1 reads SGDLS; CDR2 reads YYNGEE.

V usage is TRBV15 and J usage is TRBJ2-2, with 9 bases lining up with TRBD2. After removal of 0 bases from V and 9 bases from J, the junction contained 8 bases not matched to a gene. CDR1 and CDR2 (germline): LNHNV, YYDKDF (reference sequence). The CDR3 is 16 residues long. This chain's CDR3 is CATSRELAGIGRELFF. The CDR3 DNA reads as TGTGCCACCAGCAGAGAGCTAGCGGGAATTGGTAGGGAGCTGTTTTTT.

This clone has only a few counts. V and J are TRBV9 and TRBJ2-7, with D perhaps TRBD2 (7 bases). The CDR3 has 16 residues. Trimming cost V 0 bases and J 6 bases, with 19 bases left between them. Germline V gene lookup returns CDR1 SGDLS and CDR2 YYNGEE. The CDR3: CASSVEGGREKGEQYF. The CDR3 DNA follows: TGTGCCAGCAGCGTAGAAGGGGGGAGGGAGAAGGGCGAGCAGTACTTC. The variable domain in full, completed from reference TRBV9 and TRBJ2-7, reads DSGVTQTPKHLITATGQRVTLRCSPRSGDLSVYWYQQSLDQGLQFLIQYYNGEERAKGNILERFSAQQFPDLHSELNLSSLELGDSALYFCASSVEGGREKGEQYFGPGTRLTVT.

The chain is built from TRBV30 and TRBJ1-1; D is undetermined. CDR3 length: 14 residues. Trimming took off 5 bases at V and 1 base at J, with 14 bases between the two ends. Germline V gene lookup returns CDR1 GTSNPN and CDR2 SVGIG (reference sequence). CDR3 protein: CAWGPRRENTEAFF. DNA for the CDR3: TGTGCCTGGGGTCCAAGACGGGAGAACACTGAAGCTTTCTTT.

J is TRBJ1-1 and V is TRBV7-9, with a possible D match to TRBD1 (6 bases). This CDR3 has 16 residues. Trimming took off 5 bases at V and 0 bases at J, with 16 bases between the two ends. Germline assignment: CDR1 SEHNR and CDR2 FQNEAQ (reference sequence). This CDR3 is CASSGLFTGLNTEAFF. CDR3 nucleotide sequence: TGTGCCAGCAGCGGCCTTTTCACAGGGCTGAACACTGAAGCTTTCTTT.

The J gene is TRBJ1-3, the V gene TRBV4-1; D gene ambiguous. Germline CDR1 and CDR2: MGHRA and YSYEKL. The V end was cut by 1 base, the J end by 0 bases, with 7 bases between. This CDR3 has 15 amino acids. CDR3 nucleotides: TGCGCCAGCAGCCAAGTAGCGAGCTCTGGAAACACCATATATTTT. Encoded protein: CASSQVASSGNTIYF.

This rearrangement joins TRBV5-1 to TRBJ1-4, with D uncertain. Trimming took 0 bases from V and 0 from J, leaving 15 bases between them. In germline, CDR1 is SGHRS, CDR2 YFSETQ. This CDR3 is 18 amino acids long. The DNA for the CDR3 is TGCGCCAGCAGCTTGGAATTGGTAGCAGAAGCAACTAATGAAAAACTGTTTTTT. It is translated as CASSLELVAEATNEKLFF.

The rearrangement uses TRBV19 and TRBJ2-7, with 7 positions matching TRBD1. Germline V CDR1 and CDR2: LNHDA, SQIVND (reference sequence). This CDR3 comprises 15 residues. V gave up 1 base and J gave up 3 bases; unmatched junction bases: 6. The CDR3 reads CASSIGEAGGYEQYF. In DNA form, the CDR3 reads TGTGCCAGTAGTATAGGCGAGGCAGGGGGCTACGAGCAGTACTTC.

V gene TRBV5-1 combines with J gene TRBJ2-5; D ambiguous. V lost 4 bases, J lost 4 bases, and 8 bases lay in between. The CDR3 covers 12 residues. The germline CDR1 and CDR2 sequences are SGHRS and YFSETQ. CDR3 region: CASSLEAETQYF. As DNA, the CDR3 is TGCGCCAGCAGCCTTGAGGCAGAGACCCAGTACTTC.

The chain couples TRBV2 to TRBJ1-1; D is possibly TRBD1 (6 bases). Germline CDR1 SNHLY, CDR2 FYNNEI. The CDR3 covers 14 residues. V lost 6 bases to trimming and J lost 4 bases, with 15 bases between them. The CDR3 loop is CASSLGTSLTEAFF. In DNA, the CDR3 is TGTGCCAGCAGCTTAGGGACATCCCTCACTGAAGCTTTCTTT.

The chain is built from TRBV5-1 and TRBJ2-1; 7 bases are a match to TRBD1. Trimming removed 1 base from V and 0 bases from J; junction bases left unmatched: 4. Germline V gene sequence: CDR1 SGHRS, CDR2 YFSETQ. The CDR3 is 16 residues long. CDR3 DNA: TGCGCCAGCAGCTTGACAGGGGAGAGCTCCTACAATGAGCAGTTCTTC. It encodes CASSLTGESSYNEQFF.

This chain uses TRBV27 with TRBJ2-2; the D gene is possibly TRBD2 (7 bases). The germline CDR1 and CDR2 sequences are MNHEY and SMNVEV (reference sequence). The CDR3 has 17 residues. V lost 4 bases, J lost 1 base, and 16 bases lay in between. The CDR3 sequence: CASSYGGASGNTGELFF. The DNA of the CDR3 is TGTGCCAGCAGTTATGGGGGGGCTAGCGGGAACACCGGGGAGCTGTTTTTT.

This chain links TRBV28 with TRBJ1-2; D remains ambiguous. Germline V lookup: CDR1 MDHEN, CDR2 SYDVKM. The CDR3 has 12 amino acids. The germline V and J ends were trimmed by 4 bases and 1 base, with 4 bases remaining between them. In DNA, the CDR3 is TGTGCCAGCAGTTCCCTTAACTATGGCTACACCTTC. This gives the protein CASSSLNYGYTF.

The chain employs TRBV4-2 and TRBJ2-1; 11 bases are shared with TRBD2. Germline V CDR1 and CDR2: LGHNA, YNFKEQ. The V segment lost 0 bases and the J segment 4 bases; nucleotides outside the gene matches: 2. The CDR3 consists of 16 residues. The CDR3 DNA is TGTGCCAGCAGCCAAGAACTAGCGGGAGTTTACAATGAGCAGTTCTTC. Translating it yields CASSQELAGVYNEQFF.

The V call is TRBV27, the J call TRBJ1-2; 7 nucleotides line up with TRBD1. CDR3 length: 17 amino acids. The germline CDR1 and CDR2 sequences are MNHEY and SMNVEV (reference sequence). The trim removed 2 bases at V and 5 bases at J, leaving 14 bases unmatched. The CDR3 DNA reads TGTGCCAGCAGTTTACGGAAACAGGGGCGGCTAGATTATGGCTACACCTTC. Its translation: CASSLRKQGRLDYGYTF.

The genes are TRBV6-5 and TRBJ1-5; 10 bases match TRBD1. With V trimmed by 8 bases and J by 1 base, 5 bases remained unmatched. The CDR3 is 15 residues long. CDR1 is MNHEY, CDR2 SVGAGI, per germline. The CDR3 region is CASSSGQGSNQPQHF. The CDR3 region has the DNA TGTGCCAGCTCATCGGGACAGGGGAGCAATCAGCCCCAGCATTTT.

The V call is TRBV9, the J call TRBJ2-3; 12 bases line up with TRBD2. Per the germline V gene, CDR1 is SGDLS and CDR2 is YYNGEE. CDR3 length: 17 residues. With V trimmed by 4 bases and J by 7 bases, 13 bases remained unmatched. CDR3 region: CASSPRPPGTSGHTQYF. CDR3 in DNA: TGTGCCAGCAGCCCCCGCCCACCTGGGACTAGCGGGCATACGCAGTATTTT.